This T cell receptor beta chain was found in a study of cytomegalovirus exposure and HLA in healthy donors. CDR1 and CDR2 from the germline V gene are WNHNN and SYGVQD (reference sequence). The CDR3 runs to 14 residues. Study-wide results and limits: The majority of TCR sequences were rare, yet some public TCRs appeared in many donors. The study listed 164 cytomegalovirus-associated TCR beta chains. Diagnosis of cytomegalovirus status made by the classifier reportedly showed high specificity and sensitivity.

PCR used 60 Vbeta primers and 13 Jbeta primers. TCRdb's table, derived via immunoSEQ multiplex PCR, lists solely in-frame clones and lacks some. The sample lists 100,000 to 150,000 clones, approximately 78% occurring once. Points on this clone: What it binds is unknown. An end of the junction differs from the germline gene, which may be a read error.

The TCR originated in a woman in her forties in good health and CMV-seronegative. What was sequenced was PBMCs. J is TRBJ2-1 and V is TRBV10-1, with 7 bases identical to TRBD1. CDR3 protein: CATSAGGTYNEQFF. CDR3 coding DNA: TGCGCCACCAGTGCAGGGGGAACCTACAATGAGCAGTTCTTC.